These 29 T cell receptor beta chains share one sample of origin, sequenced in a study of blood T cell repertoires in COVID-19. Data came from immunoSEQ multiplex PCR; TCRdb stores just in-frame clones and leaves some out. The sample consists of about 210,000 clones, 84% of them appearing once. Material: peripheral blood. Receptors were obtained from a woman between 50 and 59 years old with active or convalescent COVID-19.

The rearrangement links TRBV6-1 to TRBJ1-5; maybe TRBD1 (6 bases). Looked up from germline, CDR1 is MNHNS and CDR2 is SASEGT. This CDR3 has 18 residues. The V gene lost 4 bases and the J gene lost 0 bases, with 19 bases spanning the gap. CDR3 sequence (DNA): TGTGCCAGCAGTGCCTCGCCTAGGGGGTTTGGTAGCAATCAGCCCCAGCATTTT. Translation: CASSASPRGFGSNQPQHF.

J is TRBJ2-2 and V is TRBV11-2; 9 positions match TRBD2. The CDR3 runs to 18 residues. Germline values: CDR1 SGHAT, CDR2 FQNNGV. After removal of 5 bases from V and 0 bases from J, the junction contained 10 bases not matched to a gene. The CDR3 region has the DNA TGTGCCAGCAGCCCTAGAGCTAGCGGGGTTGCGAACACCGGGGAGCTGTTTTTT. Translation gives CASSPRASGVANTGELFF.

This clone showed up just a few times. The V call is TRBV4-1, the J call TRBJ1-2; D might be TRBD1 (5 bases). Trimming pared 0 bases from V and 1 base from J, leaving 18 bases between. The CDR3 contains 18 residues. CDR1 and CDR2 from the germline V gene are MGHRA and YSYEKL. CDR3 nucleotide sequence: TGCGCCAGCAGCCAAGAAGTCGGAGGGGTCACGCTTAACTATGGCTACACCTTC. It specifies CASSQEVGGVTLNYGYTF.

The rearrangement uses TRBV25-1 and TRBJ2-3; D remains unclear. The CDR3 sequence is 17 residues long. The germline gives CDR1 MGHDK, CDR2 SYGVNS. V lost 2 bases and J 3 bases, leaving 18 bases between the germline ends. For the CDR3, the DNA is TGTGCCAGCAGTGAAGGTGGCAGACAAATCTCTACAGATACGCAGTATTTT. This codes for CASSEGGRQISTDTQYF.

V usage is TRBV7-2 and J usage is TRBJ2-2, with a tentative D call TRBD1 (5 bases). This CDR3 comprises 16 residues. CDR1 is SGHTA and CDR2 is FQGNSA in the germline V gene. The V and J ends lost 1 base and 3 bases respectively, with 12 bases between them. The DNA of the CDR3 is TGTGCCAGCAGCTTAGGATGGACATTGGACACCGGGGAGCTGTTTTTT. It yields the protein CASSLGWTLDTGELFF.

The V gene is TRBV7-2, the J gene TRBJ1-2; D unresolved. Between the trimmed V and J ends, which lost 2 bases and 4 bases, there was a span of 14 bases. The CDR3 runs 15 residues. The germline V gene has CDR1 SGHTA and CDR2 FQGNSA. This chain's CDR3 is CASSLRGAGGYGYTF. The CDR3 coding sequence is TGTGCCAGCAGCTTACGCGGAGCGGGTGGCTATGGCTACACCTTC.

This clone was detected once. The V gene is TRBV6-1, the J gene TRBJ2-1; the match to TRBD2 covers 8 bases. The CDR3 totals 16 residues. After removal of 2 bases from V and 4 bases from J, the junction contained 7 bases not matched to a gene. Germline V lookup: CDR1 MNHNS, CDR2 SASEGT. The CDR3 here is CASSETGTRQYNEQFF. DNA of the CDR3: TGTGCCAGCAGTGAAACCGGGACTAGGCAGTACAATGAGCAGTTCTTC.

The chain joins TRBV4-1 to TRBJ2-2, with D possibly being TRBD2 (7 bases). The CDR3 loop spans 17 amino acids. V was pared by 1 base and J by 1 base, with 13 bases between. Per germline, CDR1 MGHRA and CDR2 YSYEKL. CDR3 sequence: CASSQGRGGRNTGELFF. CDR3 DNA: TGCGCCAGCAGCCAAGGCAGGGGCGGGAGGAACACCGGGGAGCTGTTTTTT.

This clone was seen just once. The chain carries TRBV7-3 and TRBJ1-1, with TRBD1 as a possible D gene (6 bases). This CDR3 spans 14 amino acids. Deletions cut 4 bases from V and 6 bases from J, with 15 bases between. Germline loops: CDR1 SGHTA, CDR2 FQGTGA. The CDR3 DNA is TGTGCCAGCAGCTCATCAGGGGCAGGAGCTGAAGCTTTCTTT. This translates into CASSSSGAGAEAFF.

The chain recombines TRBV6-1 with TRBJ2-7; D call uncertain. CDR3 size: 17 residues. Germline V gene lookup returns CDR1 MNHNS and CDR2 SASEGT. The V and J ends lost 2 bases and 3 bases respectively, with 20 bases between them. CDR3 region: CASSELGSHFEIYEQYV. CDR3 DNA sequence: TGTGCCAGCAGTGAATTGGGCAGCCATTTCGAAATCTACGAGCAGTACGTC.

This clone was seen only a few times. This chain uses TRBV15 with TRBJ2-6; 7 nucleotides agree with TRBD1. This CDR3 has 17 amino acids. Germline assignment: CDR1 LNHNV and CDR2 YYDKDF (reference sequence). Trimming took 2 bases from V and 0 from J; bases not matched to a gene: 4. CDR3 DNA: TGTGCCACCAGCAGATATAGGACAGGCTCTGGGGCCAACGTCCTGACTTTC. Its protein product is CATSRYRTGSGANVLTF.

The V gene is TRBV6-4, the J gene TRBJ2-1; D gene ambiguous. This CDR3 is built from 13 residues. V was clipped by 0 bases and J by 9 bases, with 9 bases between them. CDR1 and CDR2 from the germline V gene are MRHNA and SNTAGT. DNA of the CDR3: TGTGCCAGCAGTGACTCTGATTCGGGTGAGCAGTTCTTC. Translated: CASSDSDSGEQFF.

The rearrangement uses TRBV6-5 and TRBJ1-6; possible D gene TRBD1, 5 bases. The CDR3 consists of 15 residues. Germline CDR1 reads MNHEY; CDR2 reads SVGAGI. V lost 11 bases, J lost 4 bases, and 18 bases lay in between. The CDR3 spells CAAGDSSSYNSPLHF. As DNA, the CDR3 is TGTGCCGCAGGAGACAGCTCTTCGTATAATTCACCCCTCCACTTT.

The chain uses TRBV6-5 and TRBJ2-1; the match to TRBD1 covers 7 bases. The germline gives CDR1 MNHEY, CDR2 SVGAGI. The CDR3 extends over 16 amino acids. The V segment lost 2 bases and the J segment 7 bases; nucleotides outside the gene matches: 11. The DNA for the CDR3 is TGTGCCAGCAGTTACGGGGACAGCTCTACACATAATGAGCAGTTCTTC. This translates into CASSYGDSSTHNEQFF.

In its sample, this clone was seen once. V and J are TRBV9 and TRBJ2-1, with unresolved D. This CDR3 region has 16 residues. CDR1 SGDLS and CDR2 YYNGEE come from the germline V gene. The germline V and J ends were trimmed by 0 bases and 0 bases, with 10 bases remaining between them. DNA of the CDR3: TGTGCCAGCAGCGTAGTCGCGCGTGGCTCCTACAATGAGCAGTTCTTC. Its protein product is CASSVVARGSYNEQFF.

The V gene is TRBV30, the J gene TRBJ1-1; D gene uncertain. V lost 1 base and J lost 5, with 11 bases in between. The CDR3 is made up of 13 amino acids. CDR1 and CDR2 (germline): GTSNPN, SVGIG (reference sequence). The CDR3 here is CAWSAPGRTEAFF. DNA of the CDR3: TGTGCCTGGAGTGCCCCGGGAAGAACTGAAGCTTTCTTT.

This sequence joins TRBV7-9 and TRBJ2-3; 8 nucleotides align to TRBD1. CDR3 length equals 15 residues. Germline V lookup: CDR1 SEHNR, CDR2 FQNEAQ (reference sequence). V shed 6 bases and J 1 base; nucleotides not matched to a gene: 6. In DNA form, the CDR3 reads TGTGCCAGCAGTCACCCGGGACAGGGCACAGATACGCAGTATTTT. Encoded protein: CASSHPGQGTDTQYF.

This chain joins TRBV5-1 and TRBJ2-5; D is perhaps TRBD2 (6 bases). V was cut by 3 bases and J by 4 bases, with 13 bases left in between. In germline, CDR1 is SGHRS, CDR2 YFSETQ. This CDR3 has 14 amino acids. The CDR3 loop is CASSSFMTRETQYF. CDR3 DNA: TGCGCCAGCAGCTCGTTTATGACTAGAGAGACCCAGTACTTC.

The V call is TRBV5-4, the J call TRBJ2-2; a possible D gene is TRBD1 (5 bases). The CDR3 sequence is 15 residues long. Germline assignment: CDR1 SGHNT and CDR2 YYREEE (reference sequence). V was clipped by 1 base and J by 4 bases, with 11 bases between them. CDR3 bases: TGTGCCAGCAGCTTGCAGGGTGTAGGCACCGGGGAGCTGTTTTTT. Residues: CASSLQGVGTGELFF.

This sequence joins TRBV5-1 and TRBJ2-1; maybe TRBD2 (5 bases). CDR3 length: 11 residues. Trimming shortened V by 7 bases and J by 6 bases, and 8 bases separated the two germline ends. The germline CDR1 and CDR2 sequences are SGHRS and YFSETQ. CDR3 loop: CASGLSNEQFF. In DNA, the CDR3 is TGCGCCAGCGGACTCTCCAATGAGCAGTTCTTC. Looking up the rest from reference TRBV5-1 and TRBJ2-1 gives the full variable domain: KAGVTQTPRYLIKTRGQQVTLSCSPISGHRSVSWYQQTPGQGLQFLFEYFSETQRNKGNFPGRFSGRQFSNSRSEMNVSTLELGDSALYLCASGLSNEQFFGPGTRLTVL.

This chain uses TRBV5-1 with TRBJ1-1; the D gene is possibly TRBD1 (6 bases). Between the trimmed V and J ends, which lost 0 bases and 2 bases, there was a span of 14 bases. The CDR3 runs 16 residues. In germline, CDR1 is SGHRS, CDR2 YFSETQ. The CDR3 here is CASSLAWGQTNTEAFF. CDR3 nucleotides: TGCGCCAGCAGCTTGGCGTGGGGGCAGACCAACACTGAAGCTTTCTTT.

The chain has TRBV6-5 and TRBJ1-1; no reliable D call. This CDR3 has 14 amino acids. V was cut by 6 bases and J by 3 bases, with 14 bases left in between. Germline assignment: CDR1 MNHEY and CDR2 SVGAGI. CDR3 coding DNA: TGTGCCAGCAGCTCGGGGTGGACGGACACTGAAGCTTTCTTT. This codes for CASSSGWTDTEAFF.

The chain carries TRBV18 and TRBJ1-2, with TRBD1 identical over 9 bases. The germline CDR1 and CDR2 sequences are KGHSH and LQKENI. CDR3 size: 16 residues. V shed 3 bases and J 7 bases; nucleotides not matched to a gene: 12. CDR3 sequence: CASSPREDRGQSGYTF. The CDR3 DNA reads TGTGCCAGCTCACCGCGCGAGGACAGGGGTCAAAGTGGCTACACCTTC.

The chain carries TRBV2 and TRBJ2-3; D remains ambiguous. The V gene's germline CDR1 is SNHLY and CDR2 FYNNEI. V lost 8 bases and J 2 bases, leaving 5 bases between the germline ends. This CDR3 has 11 amino acids. CDR3 bases: TGTGCCAGCGCGATCACAGATACGCAGTATTTT. It encodes CASAITDTQYF.

The chain uses TRBV28 and TRBJ1-6; TRBD1 aligns across 9 bases. Germline lookup yields CDR1 MDHEN and CDR2 SYDVKM. CDR3 length: 17 residues. Germline trimming cut 1 base from V and 10 bases from J; bases unmatched to any gene: 11. This CDR3 reads CASSLFRGQGSRSPLHF. The DNA for the CDR3 is TGTGCCAGCAGTTTATTCAGGGGACAGGGTTCTCGGTCACCCCTCCACTTT.

The chain joins TRBV28 to TRBJ1-2, with D uncertain. This CDR3 comprises 14 residues. The germline V gene encodes CDR1 MDHEN and CDR2 SYDVKM. Trimming took off 6 bases at V and 9 bases at J, with 20 bases between the two ends. The CDR3 sequence: CASSRSGSRWSYTF. CDR3 DNA: TGTGCCAGCAGCCGAAGCGGGTCGAGATGGAGCTACACCTTC.

This chain joins TRBV28 and TRBJ1-2; D not certain. CDR3 length equals 14 residues. Germline CDR1 MDHEN, CDR2 SYDVKM. V was pared by 5 bases and J by 7 bases, with 17 bases between. CDR3 sequence: CASSLLYGSPGYTF. In DNA form, the CDR3 reads TGTGCCAGCAGTCTCCTATACGGGAGCCCTGGCTACACCTTC.

This sequence joins TRBV5-6 and TRBJ2-1; the D gene is possibly TRBD2 (5 bases). Trimming stripped 1 base from V and 12 bases from J, with 11 bases between. Germline lookup yields CDR1 SGHDT and CDR2 YYEEEE. The CDR3 covers 12 residues. The CDR3 bases are TGTGCCAGCAGCTTGTCGGGATGGGGGCAGTTCTTC. It specifies CASSLSGWGQFF.

V and J are TRBV24-1 and TRBJ2-5; 10 bases agree with TRBD1. The CDR3 runs to 15 residues. The germline V gene has CDR1 KGHDR and CDR2 SFDVKD. V shed 3 bases, J shed 5 bases, and the junction held 5 bases outside the gene matches. The CDR3 bases are TGTGCCACCAGTGATGACAGGGGGCTGGGTGAGACCCAGTACTTC. It translates to CATSDDRGLGETQYF.